This T cell receptor beta chain was profiled in a study of blood T cell repertoires in COVID-19. About the research overall: Samples representing acute and convalescent COVID-19 were sourced from the United States, Italy and Spain. T cells, B-cell-depleted T cells, or PBMCs provided the cDNA or gDNA that served as material.

CDR1 SQVTM and CDR2 ANQGSEA come from the germline V gene. The CDR3 loop spans 12 amino acids. The assay was immunoSEQ multiplex PCR, and TCRdb's table has in-frame clones only and misses some. This sample carries some 190,000 clones, roughly 86% of them seen once, and the ten largest clones take about 1.6%. The source of this sequence is a man aged 18 to 35 with active or convalescent COVID-19. The rearrangement uses TRBV29-1 and TRBJ2-1; tentative D call: TRBD1 (5 bases). The sequenced sample was peripheral blood. The CDR3 nucleotides are TGCAGTTATTCTCCAGGGTACAATGAGCAGTTCTTC. Translating gives CSYSPGYNEQFF.